Presented here are 26 T cell receptor beta chains from one specimen sequenced in a study of T cells in Graves' hyperthyroidism and ophthalmopathy (dated by TCRdb to between 2018 and 2021). Libraries were prepared through multiplex PCR. Sequencer: Illumina HiSeq 2000. TCR beta CDR3 regions were amplified from RNA transcripts. For the first round of RT-PCR on the TCR CDR3, the HTBI primer set was used together with the Qiagen OneStep RT-PCR kit. The public sequencing data were trimmed at Q25 with fastp and processed into clonotypes with MiXCR by TCRdb, which kept only in-frame beta chains. Rows with a matching CDR3 protein are joined into one entry that keeps the most common DNA and genes. This sample lists 400,000 or so distinct CDR3 sequences; roughly 13% were detected once. 25% to 30% of the sample belongs to the ten largest clones. The sequenced sample was blood. The source of these receptors is a man over 45 with Graves' ophthalmopathy.

This clonotype appeared many times. CDR3 region: CATSDPPKEGYTF. CDR3 coding DNA: TGTGCCACCAGTGATCCTCCGAAAGAAGGCTACACCTTC. This chain uses TRBV24-1 with TRBJ1-2; no clear D. V lost 3 bases, J lost 8 bases, and 12 bases lay in between. The CDR3 covers 13 residues. Germline CDR1 and CDR2: KGHDR and SFDVKD.

There are a few counts of this clonotype. The gene calls are TRBV20-1 and TRBJ1-6; possibly TRBD1 for D (5 bases). Germline V lookup: CDR1 DFQATT, CDR2 SNEGSKA (reference sequence). Between the trimmed V and J ends, which lost 3 bases and 7 bases, there was a span of 7 bases. This CDR3 has 12 amino acids. The CDR3 DNA is TGCAGTGCTAGCGGGGGAAATTCACCCCTCCACTTT. It is translated as CSASGGNSPLHF.

Of note for this clonotype: This may stem from a read error, because a much larger clone lies one nucleotide away. V is TRBV7-9 and J is TRBJ1-1, with a possible D match to TRBD1 (6 bases). Germline lookup yields CDR1 SEHNR and CDR2 FQNEAQ (reference sequence). This CDR3 has 14 residues. Here the CDR3 reads CAGSHPQGYTEAFF. CDR3 coding DNA: TGTGCCGGCAGCCACCCCCAGGGGTACACTGAAGCTTTCTTT.

This clonotype appeared many times. The rearrangement joins TRBV20-1 to TRBJ1-4, with TRBD1 matching 9 bases. CDR3 length equals 14 residues. V lost 3 bases and J lost 6; bases outside the gene matches: 5. Germline V lookup: CDR1 DFQATT, CDR2 SNEGSKA (reference sequence). CDR3 in DNA: TGCAGTGCTAGTCGACGGGACAGGGATGAAAAACTGTTTTTT. Translated, it gives CSASRRDRDEKLFF.

In its sample, this clonotype was seen many times. CDR3 nucleotides: TGTGCCAGCAGCGCTGAACAGGGGAAAGCTTTCTTT. It encodes CASSAEQGKAFF. The chain uses TRBV3-1 and TRBJ1-1; TRBD1 matches at 7 bases. There are 12 residues in the CDR3. Losses at the gene ends were 5 bases for V and 9 bases for J; bases not matched to a gene: 6. Germline lookup yields CDR1 LGHDT and CDR2 YNNKEL (reference sequence).

This clonotype was counted a few times. The rearrangement joins TRBV20-1 to TRBJ2-4; tentatively, D is TRBD2 (5 bases). The CDR3 loop spans 15 amino acids. Germline V gene sequence: CDR1 DFQATT, CDR2 SNEGSKA (reference sequence). The V end was cut by 0 bases, the J end by 9 bases, with 18 bases between. The CDR3 protein is CSARDLGSLGSIQYF. The CDR3 DNA reads TGCAGTGCTAGAGATCTAGGTTCGTTGGGGAGCATTCAGTACTTC.

This clonotype has a count of ten or more. J is TRBJ1-6 and V is TRBV2; a possible D gene is TRBD1 (5 bases). Germline CDR1 is SNHLY and CDR2 is FYNNEI. The CDR3 is 13 residues long. V shed 3 bases and J shed 10 bases, with 10 bases lying between them. The CDR3 spells CASSEARGSPLHF. CDR3 DNA: TGTGCCAGCAGTGAGGCGAGGGGCTCACCCCTCCACTTT.

This clonotype was found many times. This chain joins TRBV28 and TRBJ2-5, with 10 bases fitting TRBD1. The CDR3 loop spans 15 amino acids. V lost 3 bases and J lost 4; bases outside the gene matches: 5. Germline CDR1 reads MDHEN; CDR2 reads SYDVKM. CDR3 nucleotides: TGTGCCAGCAGTTTCTCCGGGACAGGGGTAGAGACCCAGTACTTC. Protein: CASSFSGTGVETQYF.

This clonotype was seen at least ten times. The V call is TRBV3-1, the J call TRBJ1-1, with D maybe TRBD1 (5 bases). The CDR3 totals 17 residues. Trimming stripped 1 base from V and 1 base from J, with 16 bases between. Per germline, CDR1 LGHDT and CDR2 YNNKEL (reference sequence). The CDR3 nucleotides are TGTGCCAGCAGCCAAGGGGGGTGGGGAGAGGGGAACACTGAAGCTTTCTTT. Translated, it gives CASSQGGWGEGNTEAFF.

This clonotype was recorded at least ten times. This chain links TRBV12-3 or TRBV12-4 with TRBJ1-5; D gene ambiguous. The CDR3 totals 15 residues. Trimming cost V 6 bases and J 5 bases, with 17 bases left between them. The CDR3 here is CASSRGRQEHQPQHF. Written as DNA, the CDR3 is TGTGCCAGCAGCCGAGGGAGGCAGGAGCATCAGCCCCAGCATTTT.

This clonotype was counted many times. V and J are TRBV28 and TRBJ1-5, with TRBD1 identical over 7 bases. Trimming took 6 bases from V and 1 from J; bases not matched to a gene: 9. CDR3 length equals 16 residues. In germline, CDR1 is MDHEN, CDR2 SYDVKM. In DNA, the CDR3 is TGTGCCAGCAGCCCTACTGACAGGGTAAGCAATCAGCCCCAGCATTTT. This translates into CASSPTDRVSNQPQHF.

The chain carries TRBV19 and TRBJ1-6; D gene unclear. Germline CDR1 is LNHDA and CDR2 is SQIVND (reference sequence). Trimming pared 1 base from V and 7 bases from J, leaving 8 bases between. This CDR3 spans 14 amino acids. CDR3 coding DNA: TGTGCCAGTAGTATAGTCGGGAGGAATTCACCCCTCCACTTT. Protein product: CASSIVGRNSPLHF. Drawing the rest from reference TRBV19 and TRBJ1-6, the complete variable domain is DGGITQSPKYLFRKEGQNVTLSCEQNLNHDAMYWYRQDPGQGLRLIYYSQIVNDFQKGDIAEGYSVSREKKESFPLTVTSAQKNPTAFYLCASSIVGRNSPLHFGNGTRLTVT.

This clonotype occurred a few times. The chain links TRBV24-1 to TRBJ2-5; the D gene is possibly TRBD2 (5 bases). V gave up 0 bases and J gave up 0 bases, with 10 bases separating them. This CDR3 has 16 amino acids. Germline V gene lookup returns CDR1 KGHDR and CDR2 SFDVKD. The CDR3 reads CATSDLGENYQETQYF. In DNA, the CDR3 is TGTGCCACCAGTGATTTGGGGGAGAATTACCAAGAGACCCAGTACTTC.

The V and J genes are TRBV18 and TRBJ1-1; D remains ambiguous. Germline V gives CDR1 KGHSH, CDR2 LQKENI. Trimming took 2 bases from V and 2 from J, leaving 6 bases between them. The CDR3 covers 13 residues. The CDR3 region has the DNA TGTGCCAGCTCACCAGGGAGTAACACTGAAGCTTTCTTT. It encodes CASSPGSNTEAFF.

This clonotype was recorded many times. This chain connects TRBV3-1 to TRBJ1-2, with D tentatively TRBD1 (5 bases). CDR1 is LGHDT, CDR2 YNNKEL, per germline (reference sequence). The CDR3 loop spans 18 amino acids. Between the trimmed V and J ends, which lost 4 bases and 6 bases, there was a span of 27 bases. The CDR3 here is CASSPVLSGATRNNGYTF. CDR3 nucleotides: TGTGCCAGCAGCCCCGTTCTAAGCGGGGCGACTCGAAATAATGGCTACACCTTC.

The V gene is TRBV27, the J gene TRBJ2-3; 11 nucleotides match TRBD2. The J segment lost 2 bases and the V segment lost 7 bases, leaving 8 bases of the junction unmatched. The germline V gene encodes CDR1 MNHEY and CDR2 SMNVEV (reference sequence). The CDR3 spans 16 residues. The CDR3 coding sequence is TGTGCCAGCACCCCGGGACTAGCGGTTTTCACAGATACGCAGTATTTT. The encoded protein is CASTPGLAVFTDTQYF.

The table lists this clonotype with a few counts. The CDR3 sequence: CSANPLARRVNEQFF. As DNA, the CDR3 is TGCAGTGCCAACCCTCTAGCGAGAAGAGTCAATGAGCAGTTCTTC. V is TRBV20-1 and J is TRBJ2-1, with D perhaps TRBD2 (6 bases). Trimming removed 6 bases at V and 6 bases at J, with 21 bases between. CDR3 length: 15 residues. The V gene's germline CDR1 is DFQATT and CDR2 SNEGSKA (reference sequence).

Concerning this clonotype: This may stem from a read error, because a much larger clone lies one nucleotide away. This chain joins TRBV28 and TRBJ2-6, with no clear D. The CDR3 is 13 amino acids. Germline V gene sequence: CDR1 MDHEN, CDR2 SYDVKM. The V gene lost 1 base and the J gene lost 3 bases, with 1 base spanning the gap. The DNA of the CDR3 is TGTGCCAGCAGTTTATATGGGGCCAACGTCCTGACTTTC. It encodes CASSLYGANVLTF.

The table lists this clonotype with a few counts. The V and J genes are TRBV10-3 and TRBJ1-1; D uncertain. The CDR3 extends over 14 amino acids. Germline-derived CDR1 and CDR2 are ENHRY and SYGVKD. V was trimmed by 3 bases and J by 3 bases, leaving 11 bases between them. This CDR3 reads CAISEGGFDTEAFF. The CDR3 DNA reads TGTGCCATCAGTGAAGGTGGCTTCGACACTGAAGCTTTCTTT.

This clonotype was observed a single time. V gene TRBV5-1 combines with J gene TRBJ2-3; a possible D gene is TRBD1 (7 bases). V gave up 1 base and J gave up 1 base, with 16 bases separating them. The CDR3 loop spans 17 amino acids. CDR1 is SGHRS and CDR2 is YFSETQ in the germline V gene. CDR3 bases: TGCGCCAGCAGCTTGTTCCAGGGGGGATTAGGCACAGATACGCAGTATTTT. This translates into CASSLFQGGLGTDTQYF.

This clonotype was recorded at least ten times. The CDR3 region is CSARDITGLQETQYF. The CDR3, as DNA: TGCAGTGCTAGAGATATCACAGGCTTACAAGAGACCCAGTACTTC. The chain employs TRBV20-1 and TRBJ2-5, with D possibly TRBD1 on 5 matching bases. The CDR3 contains 15 residues. The V gene lost 0 bases and the J gene lost 2 bases, with 13 bases spanning the gap. Looked up from germline, CDR1 is DFQATT and CDR2 is SNEGSKA (reference sequence).

This clonotype was observed at least ten times. The gene calls are TRBV6-1 and TRBJ2-5; D gene unclear. Germline loops: CDR1 MNHNS, CDR2 SASEGT. The V end lost 6 bases, the J end lost 2 bases, and 13 bases lay between the germline ends. CDR3 length: 14 amino acids. The CDR3 nucleotides are TGTGCCAGCAGCCCCATATCGAGACAAGAGACCCAGTACTTC. Translation gives CASSPISRQETQYF.

This chain connects TRBV9 to TRBJ2-2; unclear D gene. Trimming pared 0 bases from V and 6 bases from J, leaving 12 bases between. The CDR3 runs to 15 residues. Germline-derived CDR1 and CDR2 are SGDLS and YYNGEE. The CDR3: CASSVGAPGAGELFF. The CDR3, as DNA: TGTGCCAGCAGCGTAGGAGCTCCGGGTGCCGGGGAGCTGTTTTTT.

There are a few counts of this clonotype. The rearrangement joins TRBV12-3 or TRBV12-4 to TRBJ2-1, with no clear D. This CDR3 has 11 amino acids. Trimming removed 5 bases at V and 10 bases at J, with 9 bases between. The CDR3 DNA is TGTGCCAGCAGTCTGACCCAAGAGCAGTTCTTC. It translates to CASSLTQEQFF.

The chain has TRBV29-1 and TRBJ2-7; the D gene is possibly TRBD2 (6 bases). The CDR3 covers 11 residues. V was clipped by 6 bases and J by 7 bases, with 13 bases between them. Germline-derived CDR1 and CDR2 are SQVTM and ANQGSEA. This CDR3 is CSVVGAGEQYF. For the CDR3, the DNA is TGCAGCGTGGTCGGGGCGGGGGAGCAGTACTTC.

Only a few counts were recorded for this clonotype. CDR3 sequence (DNA): TGCAGTGCTAGGGGGCACCGGTCCGGCTACACCTTC. Amino acid sequence: CSARGHRSGYTF. V is TRBV20-1 and J is TRBJ1-2, with a tentative D call TRBD1 (5 bases). V lost 3 bases and J lost 8, with 13 bases in between. The germline V gene encodes CDR1 DFQATT and CDR2 SNEGSKA (reference sequence). This CDR3 spans 12 amino acids.